Below, one TCR beta chain is given with its context. As processed by the authors: By means of reference gene primer amplification, nucleated cell counts were estimated. This table comes from immunoSEQ multiplex PCR, and its TCRdb copy is limited to in-frame clones, with some not included. The DNA gave D and trimming, while V, J and clone size come from that table. Seen here are about 37,000 clones, approximately 91% observed once, and the top ten hold 15% to 18%. The sample originates from a study of blood T cell repertoires in COVID-19. Whole-study context: Specimens from acute and convalescent COVID-19 originated in the United States, Italy and Spain. The analysed material was cDNA or gDNA that came from T cells, B-cell-depleted T cells, or PBMCs.

V lost 0 bases and J lost 4, with 16 bases in between. CDR1 SGHAT and CDR2 FQNNGV come from the germline V gene. The CDR3 extends over 17 amino acids. V is TRBV11-2 and J is TRBJ1-5; D may be TRBD1 (5 bases). The origin of this receptor is a woman in her 30s in a cohort sampled during active COVID-19. Input material: peripheral blood. This chain's CDR3 is CASSLDSRQSRNQPQHF. The CDR3 region has the DNA TGTGCCAGCAGCTTAGATTCAAGACAGTCCCGAAATCAGCCCCAGCATTTT. The variable domain in full, with the rest retrieved from reference TRBV11-2 and TRBJ1-5, is EAGVAQSPRYKIIEKRQSVAFWCNPISGHATLYWYQQILGQGPKLLIQFQNNGVVDDSQLPKDRFSAERLKGVDSTLKIQPAKLEDSAVYLCASSLDSRQSRNQPQHFGDGTRLSIL.